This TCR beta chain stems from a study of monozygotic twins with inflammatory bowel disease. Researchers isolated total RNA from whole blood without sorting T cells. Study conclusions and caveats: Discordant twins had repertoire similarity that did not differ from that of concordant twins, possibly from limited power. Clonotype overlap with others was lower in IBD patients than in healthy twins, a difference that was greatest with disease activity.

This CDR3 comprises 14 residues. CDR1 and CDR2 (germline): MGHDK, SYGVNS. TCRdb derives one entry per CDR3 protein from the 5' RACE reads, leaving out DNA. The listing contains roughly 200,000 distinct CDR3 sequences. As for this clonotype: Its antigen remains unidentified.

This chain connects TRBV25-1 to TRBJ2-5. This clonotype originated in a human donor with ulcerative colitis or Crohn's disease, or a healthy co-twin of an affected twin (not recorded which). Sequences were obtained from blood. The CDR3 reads CASSEPGSVETQYF.